The TCR beta chain described here comes from a study of blood T cell repertoires in COVID-19. Study summary: Specimens from acute and convalescent COVID-19 originated in the United States, Italy and Spain. From T cells, B-cell-depleted T cells, or PBMCs came the material, which was cDNA or gDNA.

CDR3 length: 15 amino acids. V shed 1 base, J shed 4 bases, and the junction held 6 bases outside the gene matches. Germline V gene sequence: CDR1 LGHNA, CDR2 YSLEER. Per the authors' pipeline: Amplification of reference gene primers was used by the study to estimate nucleated cell counts. Profiled with immunoSEQ multiplex PCR; TCRdb holds only in-frame clones, not every one. The V and J calls and the clone size are those of that table, but D and trimming were determined from the DNA. The sample has a few hundred thousand clones; roughly 88% are singletons. This TCR came from an older woman with COVID-19, enrolled during active disease. This chain joins TRBV4-3 and TRBJ1-2; the match to TRBD1 covers 7 bases. Sequences were obtained from peripheral blood. The CDR3 sequence is CASSQGGTVSYGYTF. The CDR3 DNA sequence: TGCGCCAGCAGCCAAGGCGGGACAGTGAGCTATGGCTACACCTTC.